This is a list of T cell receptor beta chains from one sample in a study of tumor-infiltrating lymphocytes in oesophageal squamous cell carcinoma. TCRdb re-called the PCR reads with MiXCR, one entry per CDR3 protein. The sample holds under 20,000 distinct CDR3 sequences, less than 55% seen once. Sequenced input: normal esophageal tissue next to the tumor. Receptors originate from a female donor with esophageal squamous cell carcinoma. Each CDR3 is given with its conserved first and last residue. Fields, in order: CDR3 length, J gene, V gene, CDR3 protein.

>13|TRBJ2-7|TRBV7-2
CASTRSRTYEQYF
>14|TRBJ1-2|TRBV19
CASSLSDNNYGYTF
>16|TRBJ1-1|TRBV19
CASSIRTGTMNTEAFF
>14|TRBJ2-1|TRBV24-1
CATSGEDRTREQFF
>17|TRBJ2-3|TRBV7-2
CASSPPGLAGGTDTQYF
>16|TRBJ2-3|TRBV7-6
CASSLAGGGGTDTQYF
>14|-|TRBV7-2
CASSSNRGPYEQYF
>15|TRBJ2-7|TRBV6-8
CASSYKLAGGSEQYF
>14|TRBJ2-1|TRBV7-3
CASSPDRVNNEQFF
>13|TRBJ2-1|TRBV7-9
CASSPSGRDEQFF
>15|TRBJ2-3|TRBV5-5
CASSLAAGATDTQYF
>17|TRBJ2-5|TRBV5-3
CARSNDPGQGIQETQYF
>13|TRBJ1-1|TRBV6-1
CASSESRATEAFF
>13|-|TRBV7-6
CASSFVAGAYQFF
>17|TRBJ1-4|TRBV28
CASSPGTRTKWEEKLFF
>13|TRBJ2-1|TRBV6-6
CASSYRVDNEQFF
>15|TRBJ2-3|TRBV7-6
CASSFAFSSTDTQYF
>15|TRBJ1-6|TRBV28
CASSLYNRGNSPLHF
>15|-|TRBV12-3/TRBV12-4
CASSFTGSVGNEQFF
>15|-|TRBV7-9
CASSPLNLGVHEQYF
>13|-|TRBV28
CASSLRGRETQYF
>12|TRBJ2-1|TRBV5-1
CASSLEEAEQFF
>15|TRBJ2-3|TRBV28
CASSSQEQGMYTQYF
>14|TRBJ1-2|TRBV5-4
CASSFAGDTYGYTF
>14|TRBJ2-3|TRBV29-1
CSVDGVTSTDTQYF
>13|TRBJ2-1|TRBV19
CASSIERNDEQFF
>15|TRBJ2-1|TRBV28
CASSLGGSTYNEQFF
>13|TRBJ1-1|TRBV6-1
CASSESEGFVAFF
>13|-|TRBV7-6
CASSSGPDYEQYF
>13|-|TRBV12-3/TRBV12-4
CASSRQGNTEAFF
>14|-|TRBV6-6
CASSYRGEQETQYF
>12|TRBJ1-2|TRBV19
CASSTGGRGYTF
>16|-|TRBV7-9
CASSLAQNSLQETQYF
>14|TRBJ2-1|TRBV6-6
CASSPLNSYNEQFF
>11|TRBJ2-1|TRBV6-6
CASRENNEQFF
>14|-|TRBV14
CASSLIGAQETQYF
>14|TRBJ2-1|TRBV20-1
CSAPVLAGAYEQFF